The 24 T cell receptor beta chains below were found in one sample sequenced in a study of breast tumors, draining lymph nodes, adjacent tissues. TCRdb used MiXCR to reprocess the multiplex PCR reads, holding one entry per CDR3 protein. The sample carries around 290,000 distinct CDR3 sequences, 30% to 35% recorded once. Axillary draining lymph nodes of breast cancer patients supplied the node samples. Sample: axillary lymph node tissue. The source is a female donor with breast cancer. Some clones in this sample may be carry-over from other donors' samples.

About this clonotype: A much larger clonotype is one base distant, so this may be a read error. The J gene is TRBJ2-1, the V gene TRBV12-5; a weak D match, TRBD2 (6 bases). This CDR3 spans 15 amino acids. CDR1 is LGHNT, CDR2 FRNRAP, per germline. Trimming left V 3 bases short and J 10 bases short, with 19 bases between. This CDR3 reads CASGFVGTWEAEQFF. DNA of the CDR3: TGTGCTAGTGGTTTCGTAGGGACTTGGGAGGCGGAGCAGTTCTTC. The full variable domain, in which reference TRBV12-5 and TRBJ2-1 provide the parts outside the CDR3, is DARVTQTPRHKVTEMGQEVTMRCQPILGHNTVFWYRQTMMQGLELLAYFRNRAPLDDSGMPKDRFSAEMPDATLATLKIQPSEPRDSAVYFCASGFVGTWEAEQFFGPGTRLTVL.

This clonotype was seen many times. The rearrangement links TRBV7-9 to TRBJ2-4; the D gene is possibly TRBD1 (5 bases). V was clipped by 6 bases and J by 7 bases, with 10 bases between them. Per the germline V gene, CDR1 is SEHNR and CDR2 is FQNEAQ (reference sequence). There are 12 residues in the CDR3. CDR3 sequence: CASSLDNNIQYF. As DNA, the CDR3 is TGTGCCAGCAGTTTGGACAACAACATTCAGTACTTC.

This clonotype has ten or more counts. The genes are TRBV6-5 and TRBJ2-3; D not certain. Trimming took off 8 bases at V and 1 base at J, with 10 bases between the two ends. Germline CDR1 reads MNHEY; CDR2 reads SVGAGI. The CDR3 is made up of 13 amino acids. CDR3 bases: TGTGCCAGCGGGGTCGTGGGCACAGATACGCAGTATTTT. It encodes CASGVVGTDTQYF.

Remarks on this clonotype: The conserved closing phenylalanine or tryptophan is absent in this CDR3, likely reflecting a read error. The rearrangement joins TRBV29-1 to TRBJ2-7; 9 nucleotides align to TRBD1. The CDR3 consists of 14 residues. The germline gives CDR1 SQVTM, CDR2 ANQGSEA. After removal of 4 bases from V and 6 bases from J, the junction contained 10 bases not matched to a gene. The CDR3 DNA is TGCAGCGTTGGAATAGGACAGGGGTCTGGCGAGCAGTACTCC. Residues: CSVGIGQGSGEQYS.

This clonotype was counted at least ten times. This rearrangement joins TRBV11-2 to TRBJ1-2; a possible D gene is TRBD1 (5 bases). There are 15 residues in the CDR3. Germline loops: CDR1 SGHAT, CDR2 FQNNGV. Trimming took off 1 base at V and 7 bases at J, with 16 bases between the two ends. CDR3 in DNA: TGTGCCAGCAGCTTAGTCCGGGGCGGTAGGGTTGGCTACACCTTC. It yields the protein CASSLVRGGRVGYTF.

This clonotype has ten or more counts. J is TRBJ2-3 and V is TRBV9; D might be TRBD2 (7 bases). Germline assignment: CDR1 SGDLS and CDR2 YYNGEE. V was shortened by 4 bases and J by 5 bases, with 20 bases between the two germline ends. The CDR3 has 16 amino acids. The CDR3 sequence: CASSPDGGGLGDTQYF. The CDR3 bases are TGTGCCAGCAGCCCAGATGGGGGGGGGCTGGGAGATACGCAGTATTTT. Looking up the rest from reference TRBV9 and TRBJ2-3 gives the full variable domain: DSGVTQTPKHLITATGQRVTLRCSPRSGDLSVYWYQQSLDQGLQFLIQYYNGEERAKGNILERFSAQQFPDLHSELNLSSLELGDSALYFCASSPDGGGLGDTQYFGPGTRLTVL.

The chain links TRBV12-3 or TRBV12-4 to TRBJ1-4, with D hard to call. V shed 3 bases and J shed 10 bases, with 18 bases lying between them. The CDR3 contains 15 residues. Here the CDR3 reads CASSFTGGRFGKLFF. CDR3 DNA sequence: TGTGCCAGCAGTTTCACGGGCGGGCGGTTTGGAAAACTGTTTTTT.

This clonotype was detected many times. The genes are TRBV19 and TRBJ2-3, with 11 bases matching TRBD2. The CDR3 has 16 amino acids. V lost 3 bases and J lost 5; bases outside the gene matches: 7. Germline V gene data show CDR1 as LNHDA and CDR2 as SQIVND (reference sequence). CDR3 protein: CASSMYSGRAGDTQYF. CDR3 in DNA: TGTGCCAGTAGTATGTATAGCGGGAGGGCTGGAGATACGCAGTATTTT.

This chain connects TRBV11-2 to TRBJ2-7, with 10 nucleotides matching TRBD1. Germline CDR1 SGHAT, CDR2 FQNNGV. V was clipped by 4 bases and J by 5 bases; unmatched bases: 5. CDR3 size: 14 residues. Here the CDR3 reads CASSSDRGLDEQYF. The CDR3 DNA follows: TGTGCCAGCAGCTCGGACAGGGGGTTGGACGAGCAGTACTTC.

This clonotype was seen a few times. This chain joins TRBV3-1 and TRBJ1-5; tentatively, D is TRBD1 (5 bases). Trimming shortened V by 3 bases and J by 7 bases, and 13 bases separated the two germline ends. Germline assignment: CDR1 LGHDT and CDR2 YNNKEL (reference sequence). The CDR3 spans 14 residues. The CDR3 DNA sequence: TGTGCCAGCAGCCATTCACTTGGGGCACAGCCCCAGCATTTT. Translated, it gives CASSHSLGAQPQHF.

A word on this clonotype: This sequence may be a read error, since a much larger clone differs from it by one base. The chain combines TRBV11-2 with TRBJ2-2; D possibly uses TRBD1 or TRBD2 (5 bases each). The CDR3 totals 18 residues. CDR1 SGHAT and CDR2 FQNNGV come from the germline V gene. The CDR3 DNA reads as TGTGCCAGCAGCTTACCCCGGTGGGGCACGCCGAACACCGGGGAGCTGCTTTTT. Translating it yields CASSLPRWGTPNTGELLF.

On this clonotype: With a much larger clone just one base away, this may be a read error. This chain joins TRBV12-3 or TRBV12-4 and TRBJ2-3; no firm D call. The ends were cut back, 3 bases at V and 8 bases at J, with 15 bases in the middle. CDR3 length equals 14 residues. The CDR3 region has the DNA TGTGCCAGCAGTTTCGGTCGGTTGTGGGGTACGCAGTATTTT. Encoded protein: CASSFGRLWGTQYF.

There are many counts of this clonotype. V is TRBV5-6 and J is TRBJ2-1, with 8 positions matching TRBD2. The germline gives CDR1 SGHDT, CDR2 YYEEEE. V shed 4 bases and J 8 bases; nucleotides not matched to a gene: 11. The CDR3 consists of 15 residues. CDR3 nucleotides: TGTGCCAGCAGCATTCCGGGACTAGTTAATCATGAGCAGTTCTTC. This encodes CASSIPGLVNHEQFF.

This clonotype has more than one count but fewer than ten. The J gene is TRBJ2-1, the V gene TRBV5-1, with D possibly called TRBD1 or TRBD2 (5 bases each). Germline V gene lookup returns CDR1 SGHRS and CDR2 YFSETQ. With 2 bases removed from V and 0 bases from J, the gap between germline ends came to 15 bases. This CDR3 is 17 amino acids long. The CDR3 DNA follows: TGCGCCAGCAGCTTCCTAGGGACCACGAGCTCCTACAATGAGCAGTTCTTC. Protein sequence: CASSFLGTTSSYNEQFF.

This clonotype was seen many times. The chain links TRBV5-1 to TRBJ2-7, with 10 bases that match TRBD2. The CDR3 consists of 16 residues. With 0 bases clipped from V and 3 bases from J, the junction kept 6 bases outside the gene matches. Germline V CDR1 and CDR2: SGHRS, YFSETQ. CDR3 amino acids: CASSLDRLAGLYEQYF. CDR3 nucleotides: TGCGCCAGCAGCTTGGATAGACTAGCGGGTCTCTACGAGCAGTACTTC. The entire variable domain, with the rest obtained from reference TRBV5-1 and TRBJ2-7, is as follows: KAGVTQTPRYLIKTRGQQVTLSCSPISGHRSVSWYQQTPGQGLQFLFEYFSETQRNKGNFPGRFSGRQFSNSRSEMNVSTLELGDSALYLCASSLDRLAGLYEQYFGPGTRLTVT.

The chain carries TRBV6-6 and TRBJ1-2, with D possibly being TRBD1 (5 bases). Germline CDR1 MNHNY, CDR2 SVGAGI (reference sequence). V was cut by 0 bases and J by 7 bases, with 15 bases left in between. This CDR3 has 15 amino acids. The CDR3 protein is CASSYSRRGEGGYTF. Written as DNA, the CDR3 is TGTGCCAGCAGTTACTCAAGGAGAGGGGAGGGTGGCTACACCTTC.

The table lists this clonotype with a count of one. The chain carries TRBV7-9 and TRBJ2-5, with 12 bases matching TRBD2. V was pared by 1 base and J by 6 bases, with 3 bases of the junction left unmatched. This CDR3 has 15 residues. Germline loops: CDR1 SEHNR, CDR2 FQNEAQ (reference sequence). CDR3 protein: CASSLGLAGGQTQYF. DNA of the CDR3: TGTGCCAGCAGCTTAGGCCTAGCGGGAGGGCAGACCCAGTACTTC.

This clonotype was found many times. The chain recombines TRBV5-1 with TRBJ2-1, with 10 bases identical to TRBD1. This CDR3 has 15 amino acids. With V trimmed by 8 bases and J by 2 bases, 7 bases remained unmatched. Germline V gene sequence: CDR1 SGHRS, CDR2 YFSETQ. Here the CDR3 DNA reads TGCGCCAGTGATTCCGGGACAGGGGCCTACAATGAGCAGTTCTTC. Its translation is CASDSGTGAYNEQFF.

This clonotype was picked up many times. The chain carries TRBV12-3 or TRBV12-4 and TRBJ1-6, with D possibly matching TRBD1 (6 bases). The germline V and J ends were trimmed by 4 bases and 2 bases, with 12 bases remaining between them. This CDR3 is built from 16 residues. CDR3 sequence: CASSWDTSPYNSPLHF. CDR3 sequence (DNA): TGTGCCAGCAGTTGGGACACAAGCCCCTATAATTCACCCCTCCACTTT.

This clonotype appeared many times. The J gene is TRBJ2-5, the V gene TRBV20-1; weak D call: TRBD1 (6 bases). Germline assignment: CDR1 DFQATT and CDR2 SNEGSKA (reference sequence). CDR3 length: 15 residues. Trimming left V 6 bases short and J 5 bases short, with 22 bases between. The CDR3 coding sequence is TGCAGTGCCGAGGATCAGGGGATCAACGCGGAGACCCAGTACTTC. This sequence encodes CSAEDQGINAETQYF.

This clonotype was picked up many times. The V call is TRBV10-3, the J call TRBJ2-5; weak D call: TRBD2 (6 bases). From germline, CDR1 is ENHRY and CDR2 SYGVKD. The ends were cut back, 5 bases at V and 1 base at J, with 17 bases in the middle. The CDR3 sequence is 16 residues long. CDR3 protein: CAISLTRDWTQETQYF. Written as DNA, the CDR3 is TGTGCCATCAGTTTAACTAGGGACTGGACCCAAGAGACCCAGTACTTC.

This clonotype appeared a few times. V is TRBV5-4 and J is TRBJ2-7; D possibly uses TRBD1 or TRBD2 (5 bases each). The CDR3 extends over 17 amino acids. The V end lost 7 bases, the J end lost 5 bases, and 28 bases lay between the germline ends. CDR1 is SGHNT, CDR2 YYREEE, per germline (reference sequence). The CDR3 sequence is CASSPRDRGWGVNEQYF. CDR3 nucleotide sequence: TGTGCCAGCTCACCACGGGACCGTGGGTGGGGTGTAAACGAGCAGTACTTC.

About this clonotype: Just one base apart from a much larger clone, this may be a read error. The chain employs TRBV7-9 and TRBJ2-7; 9 nucleotides match TRBD1. The trim removed 5 bases at V and 6 bases at J, leaving 14 bases unmatched. This CDR3 has 16 amino acids. CDR1 SEHNR and CDR2 FQNEAQ come from the germline V gene (reference sequence). The chain's CDR3 is CASSPRLRTGACEQYF. The CDR3 DNA is TGTGCCAGCAGCCCCAGACTCCGGACAGGGGCTTGCGAGCAGTACTTC.

The J gene is TRBJ1-2, the V gene TRBV24-1; tentative D call: TRBD1 (5 bases). The CDR3 runs to 16 residues. CDR1 is KGHDR and CDR2 is SFDVKD in the germline V gene. Trimming cost V 3 bases and J 5 bases, with 18 bases left between them. CDR3 protein: CATSDPRGTGKYGYTF. For the CDR3, the DNA is TGTGCCACCAGTGATCCCCGGGGAACAGGCAAATATGGCTACACCTTC.